The source of this TCR beta chain is a study of T cells in Graves' hyperthyroidism and ophthalmopathy. Study-wide context: Peripheral blood draws took place at initial diagnosis, ahead of any treatment. Findings and limits, study-wide: Blood also showed most of the thyroid clonotypes that were expanded above 0.001. Ophthalmopathy and stable hyperthyroidism were told apart by a 13 V-J model.

From RNA transcripts, TCR beta CDR3 regions were amplified. The TCR CDR3 was amplified in a first-round RT-PCR using the HTBI primer set. Each CDR3 protein gets one entry after TCRdb re-called the multiplex PCR reads with MiXCR. The table lists some 350,000 distinct CDR3 sequences, about an eighth of them singletons. Diagnostic assessment was based on clinical symptoms, serum thyroxine and TRAb, thyroid ultrasound and orbital computed tomography. Regarding this clonotype: No antigen is known for it.

The ends were cut back, 2 bases at V and 2 bases at J, with 17 bases in the middle. The CDR3 length is 17 residues. Germline V gives CDR1 SGHDT, CDR2 YYEEEE. The V gene is TRBV5-6, the J gene TRBJ2-4; tentatively, D is TRBD2 (6 bases). The material sequenced was blood. The TCR comes from a woman aged 40 to 50 with Graves' ophthalmopathy. CDR3 nucleotides: TGTGCCAGCAGCTTATGGTCGAACCGCGGGACCAAAAACATTCAGTACTTC. This translates into CASSLWSNRGTKNIQYF.